This T cell receptor beta chain was captured by sequencing in a study of T-cell reconstitution after alpha-beta-depleted transplantation in children. Study-wide results and caveats: It was reported that alpha-beta T cells came from several hundred expanded graft clones (about two months after transplant). Diversity of TCRbeta at day 60 was high in some patients, arising from surviving recipient T cells and thymic progenitors.

The TCRbeta library was prepared with unique molecular identifiers. One entry per CDR3 protein results from TCRdb running MiXCR on the PCR reads. The sample includes about 150,000 distinct CDR3 sequences, 11% of them seen just once. In the case of this clonotype: What it binds is unknown.

Germline V CDR1 and CDR2: LNHDA, SQIVND (reference sequence). Trimming removed 3 bases at V and 4 bases at J, with 9 bases between. The CDR3 spans 13 residues. J is TRBJ1-1 and V is TRBV19; D gene uncertain. The sequence was obtained from a boy aged 2 to 10 with acute myeloid leukemia, due to receive a stem cell transplant. Sample: PBMCs, taken before TCRalphabeta/CD19-depleted stem cell transplant. The CDR3 DNA follows: TGTGCCAGTAGTATGGGAATTAGCACTGAAGCTTTCTTT. Translation: CASSMGISTEAFF.